These 27 T cell receptor beta chains came from one sample sequenced in a study of blood T cell repertoires in COVID-19. Method: immunoSEQ multiplex PCR; TCRdb's copy keeps in-frame clones and lacks some. The sample consists of about 280,000 clones, around 90% of them appearing once. The source material was PBMCs or T cells enriched from blood (not recorded which). The receptors stem from a woman under 30 with acute COVID-19.

The table lists this clone with a count of one. The chain carries TRBV7-2 and TRBJ1-2; D perhaps matches TRBD1 (6 bases). V lost 2 bases, J lost 7 bases, and 14 bases lay in between. In germline, CDR1 is SGHTA, CDR2 FQGNSA. There are 14 residues in the CDR3. CDR3 sequence: CASSLNQGSLGYTF. DNA of the CDR3: TGTGCCAGCAGCTTAAACCAGGGGTCCCTTGGCTACACCTTC.

The chain uses TRBV19 and TRBJ2-1; TRBD2 aligns across 7 bases. This CDR3 comprises 14 residues. Trimming cost V 9 bases and J 4 bases; bases outside gene matches: 9. Germline lookup yields CDR1 LNHDA and CDR2 SQIVND (reference sequence). The CDR3 DNA reads TGTGCCAGCGGGGGGACGGCCCTTTACAATGAGCAGTTCTTC. This gives the protein CASGGTALYNEQFF.

This sequence joins TRBV19 and TRBJ2-7; 11 positions match TRBD2. This CDR3 spans 15 amino acids. V lost 9 bases and J lost 4; bases outside the gene matches: 11. CDR1 is LNHDA, CDR2 SQIVND, per germline (reference sequence). The DNA of the CDR3 is TGTGCCAGCCGATCAGGGACTAGCGGAGAATACGAGCAGTACTTC. Amino acid sequence: CASRSGTSGEYEQYF.

The chain is built from TRBV27 and TRBJ2-1, with a possible D match to TRBD2 (6 bases). The length of the CDR3 is 12 residues. Germline V gene sequence: CDR1 MNHEY, CDR2 SMNVEV (reference sequence). The V and J ends lost 2 bases and 9 bases respectively, with 8 bases between them. Here the CDR3 DNA reads TGTGCCAGCAGTTTAGGACTATCTGAGCAGTTCTTC. It yields the protein CASSLGLSEQFF.

This clone has a handful of counts. V usage is TRBV15 and J usage is TRBJ2-1; a possible D gene is TRBD2 (5 bases). V shed 0 bases and J shed 8 bases, with 11 bases lying between them. The germline V gene has CDR1 LNHNV and CDR2 YYDKDF (reference sequence). This CDR3 has 14 amino acids. The CDR3 loop reads CATSRELAGDEQFF. The CDR3 bases are TGTGCCACCAGCAGAGAGCTAGCCGGCGATGAGCAGTTCTTC.

The V and J genes are TRBV2 and TRBJ2-2; 8 nucleotides line up with TRBD1. CDR3 length: 14 amino acids. The germline V gene encodes CDR1 SNHLY and CDR2 FYNNEI. The J segment lost 7 bases and the V segment lost 7 bases, leaving 8 bases of the junction unmatched. This chain's CDR3 is CASKKTGAGGELFF. The DNA for the CDR3 is TGTGCCAGCAAAAAGACAGGGGCTGGCGGGGAGCTGTTTTTT.

The rearrangement links TRBV6-5 to TRBJ2-7; TRBD1 aligns across 7 bases. This CDR3 comprises 15 residues. V was clipped by 2 bases and J by 3 bases; unmatched bases: 7. The germline V gene encodes CDR1 MNHEY and CDR2 SVGAGI. The CDR3 coding sequence is TGTGCCAGCAGTTACACCGGGACAGCCATCTACGAGCAGTACTTC. Residues: CASSYTGTAIYEQYF.

The chain joins TRBV2 to TRBJ2-7; 8 bases line up with TRBD2. The trim removed 7 bases at V and 4 bases at J, leaving 6 bases unmatched. CDR3 size: 13 residues. The germline V gene has CDR1 SNHLY and CDR2 FYNNEI. CDR3 residues: CASKEREIYEQYF. The CDR3 nucleotides are TGTGCCAGCAAAGAGCGGGAGATATACGAGCAGTACTTC.

The sample holds a few counts of this clone. The J gene is TRBJ2-7, the V gene TRBV6-2 or TRBV6-3; TRBD2 might be the D (6 bases). CDR1 and CDR2 (germline): MNHEY, SVGEGT. V lost 7 bases and J lost 5, with 21 bases in between. The CDR3 spans 15 residues. CDR3 nucleotides: TGTGCCAGCACCCCGGCGGGGACTGGCCATAACGAGCAGTACTTC. Translation: CASTPAGTGHNEQYF.

The chain combines TRBV7-9 with TRBJ1-4, with 9 bases identical to TRBD1. Germline V CDR1 and CDR2: SEHNR, FQNEAQ (reference sequence). V gave up 2 bases and J gave up 4 bases; unmatched junction bases: 2. This CDR3 has 15 residues. In nucleotides, the CDR3 is TGTGCCAGCAGCTTAACAGGGGGCAATAATGAAAAACTGTTTTTT. Protein product: CASSLTGGNNEKLFF. Full variable domain (outside the CDR3, taken from reference TRBV7-9 and TRBJ1-4): DTGVSQNPRHKITKRGQNVTFRCDPISEHNRLYWYRQTLGQGPEFLTYFQNEAQLEKSRLLSDRFSAERPKGSFSTLEIQRTEQGDSAMYLCASSLTGGNNEKLFFGSGTQLSVL.

The chain links TRBV3-1 (or the pseudogene TRBV3-2) to TRBJ1-1, with TRBD1 identical over 7 bases. Germline V gene lookup returns CDR1 LGHDT and CDR2 YNNKEL (reference sequence). The CDR3 extends over 13 amino acids. V shed 4 bases and J 1 base; nucleotides not matched to a gene: 0. This CDR3 is CASSRTGNTEAFF. The CDR3 DNA is TGTGCCAGCAGCCGGACAGGGAACACTGAAGCTTTCTTT.

The chain couples TRBV27 to TRBJ1-1; TRBD1 might be the D (5 bases). Per the germline V gene, CDR1 is MNHEY and CDR2 is SMNVEV (reference sequence). The CDR3 totals 15 residues. V lost 0 bases, J lost 0 bases, and 8 bases lay in between. The CDR3: CASSLSTGMNTEAFF. CDR3 DNA: TGTGCCAGCAGTTTATCTACAGGAATGAACACTGAAGCTTTCTTT.

This chain joins TRBV7-2 and TRBJ2-6; D remains unclear. Germline V CDR1 and CDR2: SGHTA, FQGNSA. V lost 7 bases and J lost 4, with 14 bases in between. There are 15 residues in the CDR3. The CDR3 bases are TGTGCCAGCACCTTGATATACTCCGGGGCCAACGTCCTGACTTTC. It is translated as CASTLIYSGANVLTF. Full variable domain (missing parts from reference TRBV7-2 and TRBJ2-6): GAGVSQSPSNKVTEKGKDVELRCDPISGHTALYWYRQSLGQGLEFLIYFQGNSAPDKSGLPSDRFSAERTGGSVSTLTIQRTQQEDSAVYLCASTLIYSGANVLTFGAGSRLTVL.

V gene TRBV9 combines with J gene TRBJ2-1, with TRBD2 identical over 13 bases. The CDR3 is 15 residues long. Losses at the gene ends were 5 bases for V and 8 bases for J; bases not matched to a gene: 7. Germline CDR1 SGDLS, CDR2 YYNGEE. The CDR3 loop reads CASSAGTSGIDEQFF. CDR3 nucleotides: TGTGCCAGCAGTGCCGGGACTAGCGGGATCGATGAGCAGTTCTTC. Full variable domain (remainder filled in from reference TRBV9 and TRBJ2-1): DSGVTQTPKHLITATGQRVTLRCSPRSGDLSVYWYQQSLDQGLQFLIQYYNGEERAKGNILERFSAQQFPDLHSELNLSSLELGDSALYFCASSAGTSGIDEQFFGPGTRLTVL.

V and J are TRBV4-1 and TRBJ2-1; D is uncertain. V was shortened by 3 bases and J by 10 bases, with 13 bases between the two germline ends. There are 13 residues in the CDR3. Germline values: CDR1 MGHRA, CDR2 YSYEKL. CDR3 sequence reads: CASSQVGVREQFF. As DNA, the CDR3 is TGCGCCAGCAGCCAGGTTGGAGTTCGGGAGCAGTTCTTC.

The chain uses TRBV18 and TRBJ2-7, with 7 bases aligning to TRBD1. The CDR3 runs to 15 residues. Germline V gene lookup returns CDR1 KGHSH and CDR2 LQKENI. The J segment lost 4 bases and the V segment lost 5 bases, leaving 11 bases of the junction unmatched. CDR3 nucleotides: TGTGCCAGCTCATATTCAGGGGGTGCTGTTTACGAGCAGTACTTC. Translated: CASSYSGGAVYEQYF.

The chain recombines TRBV2 with TRBJ2-2, with D uncertain. The germline V gene has CDR1 SNHLY and CDR2 FYNNEI. Between the trimmed V and J ends, which lost 4 bases and 6 bases, there was a span of 9 bases. The CDR3 spans 13 residues. The CDR3: CASSVSTSGELFF. CDR3 DNA: TGTGCCAGCAGTGTATCGACATCCGGGGAGCTGTTTTTT.

The chain recombines TRBV7-6 with TRBJ1-2; TRBD1 is a possible D gene (5 bases). Germline V gene sequence: CDR1 SGHVS, CDR2 FNYEAQ. The CDR3 runs 14 residues. V lost 4 bases and J lost 4, with 13 bases in between. The CDR3 region has the DNA TGTGCCAGCAGCTCGGGGGGGAGGAGCTATGGCTACACCTTC. Protein sequence: CASSSGGRSYGYTF.

This sequence joins TRBV27 and TRBJ2-1, with 13 bases fitting TRBD2. The CDR3 sequence is 14 residues long. Germline V gives CDR1 MNHEY, CDR2 SMNVEV (reference sequence). Unmatched junction bases numbered 9, after V lost 6 bases and J lost 13 bases. The DNA for the CDR3 is TGTGCCAGCAGAACCGGGACTAGCGGGGCTCGACAGTTCTTC. Amino acid sequence: CASRTGTSGARQFF.

The rearrangement uses TRBV2 and TRBJ2-3, with TRBD1 matching over 7 bases. In germline, CDR1 is SNHLY, CDR2 FYNNEI. V lost 4 bases to trimming and J lost 6 bases; unmatched junction nucleotides: 10. The CDR3 consists of 15 residues. The CDR3 region has the DNA TGTGCCAGCAGTGGACCAGGGGGTCCCACGGATACGCAGTATTTT. Translating it yields CASSGPGGPTDTQYF.

This chain joins TRBV14 and TRBJ2-7, with D possibly matching TRBD1 (8 bases). The germline gives CDR1 SGHDN, CDR2 FVKESK. V lost 0 bases and J 1 base, leaving 16 bases between the germline ends. The CDR3 covers 17 residues. The CDR3 region has the DNA TGTGCCAGCAGCCAAGATTTTGCGGGGGACAGGTCCTACGAGCAGTACTTC. Translation: CASSQDFAGDRSYEQYF.

The V call is TRBV19, the J call TRBJ1-1; D unresolved. The CDR3 is made up of 14 amino acids. Germline loops: CDR1 LNHDA, CDR2 SQIVND (reference sequence). Trimming removed 3 bases at V and 7 bases at J, with 15 bases between. CDR3 protein: CASSIGSPGSEAFF. Here the CDR3 DNA reads TGTGCCAGTAGTATTGGGAGCCCCGGGAGTGAAGCTTTCTTT.

This clone was seen a single time. The chain employs TRBV10-3 and TRBJ1-1; maybe TRBD1 (5 bases). Trimming removed 10 bases at V and 5 bases at J, with 11 bases between. The CDR3 spans 11 residues. CDR1 and CDR2 (germline): ENHRY, SYGVKD. CDR3 protein: CATGSRTEAFF. For the CDR3, the DNA is TGTGCCACAGGGTCACGTACTGAAGCTTTCTTT.

This clone has only one observation. This sequence joins TRBV28 and TRBJ2-5; possible D gene TRBD2, 6 bases. Between the trimmed V and J ends, which lost 5 bases and 12 bases, there was a span of 13 bases. Germline V gene lookup returns CDR1 MDHEN and CDR2 SYDVKM. The CDR3 runs 11 residues. The CDR3 spells CASSLLGTEYF. As DNA, the CDR3 is TGTGCCAGCAGTCTACTGGGGACTGAGTACTTC.

The V and J genes are TRBV10-3 and TRBJ2-1; 10 nucleotides align to TRBD2. Germline V CDR1 and CDR2: ENHRY, SYGVKD. The V segment lost 0 bases and the J segment 4 bases; nucleotides outside the gene matches: 6. This CDR3 spans 17 amino acids. CDR3 bases: TGTGCCATCAGTGAGTCTGGGTCTAGCGGGAGTTACAATGAGCAGTTCTTC. Translating it yields CAISESGSSGSYNEQFF.

The V and J genes are TRBV27 and TRBJ2-7; 8 bases align to TRBD1. J lost 2 bases, V lost 6 bases, and 9 bases had no gene match. The germline V gene encodes CDR1 MNHEY and CDR2 SMNVEV (reference sequence). The CDR3 extends over 15 amino acids. The CDR3: CASSPDRGSPYEQYF. In DNA form, the CDR3 reads TGTGCCAGCAGCCCAGACAGGGGTTCCCCCTACGAGCAGTACTTC.

This rearrangement joins TRBV2 to TRBJ2-5; TRBD2 is a possible D gene (6 bases). Germline V CDR1 and CDR2: SNHLY, FYNNEI. This CDR3 contains 16 residues. Trimming stripped 1 base from V and 5 bases from J, with 17 bases between. The CDR3 sequence: CASSEGQYGGWETQYF. CDR3 sequence (DNA): TGTGCCAGCAGTGAAGGGCAGTACGGGGGTTGGGAGACCCAGTACTTC.